These 28 T cell receptor beta chains share one sample of origin, sequenced in a study of T cell changes during pregnancy in multiple sclerosis. Sequenced by immunoSEQ multiplex PCR; TCRdb stores in-frame clones only, minus some. The sample carries about 70,000 clones, more than 85% recorded once. The sample was peripheral blood, taken in the first trimester of pregnancy. The receptor source for this set is a female donor with multiple sclerosis, enrolled in a pregnancy study.

The chain carries TRBV13 and TRBJ2-1, with TRBD1 as a possible D gene (6 bases). In germline, CDR1 is PRHDT, CDR2 FYEKMQ (reference sequence). Trimming removed 5 bases at V and 1 base at J, with 12 bases between. The CDR3 is 15 amino acids. The CDR3 sequence is CASSMNRVSYNEQFF. The CDR3, as DNA: TGTGCCAGCAGCATGAACAGGGTTTCCTACAATGAGCAGTTCTTC. Full variable domain (outside the CDR3, taken from reference TRBV13 and TRBJ2-1): AAGVIQSPRHLIKEKRETATLKCYPIPRHDTVYWYQQGPGQDPQFLISFYEKMQSDKGSIPDRFSAQQFSDYHSELNMSSLELGDSALYFCASSMNRVSYNEQFFGPGTRLTVL.

This clone has more than one count but fewer than ten. The chain couples TRBV7-9 to TRBJ1-1, with D perhaps TRBD1 (6 bases). Germline CDR1 and CDR2: SEHNR and FQNEAQ (reference sequence). The ends were cut back, 5 bases at V and 4 bases at J, with 14 bases in the middle. The CDR3 is made up of 14 amino acids. The CDR3 nucleotides are TGTGCCAGCAGCGATACAGGGTTGAGCACTGAAGCTTTCTTT. Translation gives CASSDTGLSTEAFF.

This chain joins TRBV19 and TRBJ2-2, with 9 bases identical to TRBD1. Trimming cost V 1 base and J 3 bases; bases outside gene matches: 3. The CDR3 spans 16 residues. The germline V gene encodes CDR1 LNHDA and CDR2 SQIVND (reference sequence). CDR3 in amino acids: CASSIGRTGDTGELFF. CDR3 DNA sequence: TGTGCCAGTAGTATAGGAAGGACAGGGGACACCGGGGAGCTGTTTTTT.

The chain is built from TRBV7-3 and TRBJ2-7; possible D gene TRBD2, 5 bases. In germline, CDR1 is SGHTA, CDR2 FQGTGA. Trimming shortened V by 5 bases and J by 4 bases, and 18 bases separated the two germline ends. The CDR3 covers 15 residues. The CDR3 nucleotides are TGTGCCAGCAGCCTTACCCCGGGGATAGGGTACGAGCAGTACTTC. Its protein is CASSLTPGIGYEQYF. The whole variable domain, remainder taken from reference TRBV7-3 and TRBJ2-7, is GAGVSQTPSNKVTEKGKYVELRCDPISGHTALYWYRQSLGQGPEFLIYFQGTGAADDSGLPNDRFFAVRPEGSVSTLKIQRTERGDSAVYLCASSLTPGIGYEQYFGPGTRLTVT.

V usage is TRBV5-8 and J usage is TRBJ2-3; 7 nucleotides agree with TRBD1. This CDR3 region has 16 residues. J lost 1 base, V lost 2 bases, and 7 bases had no gene match. Looked up from germline, CDR1 is SGHTS and CDR2 is YDEGEE. CDR3 nucleotide sequence: TGTGCCAGCAGCTTAGGACAGGCGTCCCGCACAGATACGCAGTATTTT. It is translated as CASSLGQASRTDTQYF.

The rearrangement uses TRBV6-1 and TRBJ1-1, with TRBD1 identical over 9 bases. With 4 bases clipped from V and 4 bases from J, the junction kept 4 bases outside the gene matches. CDR3 length: 14 amino acids. CDR1 and CDR2 (germline): MNHNS, SASEGT. CDR3 nucleotide sequence: TGTGCCAGCAGTGCCCTGACAGGGGGCACTGAAGCTTTCTTT. It is translated as CASSALTGGTEAFF.

This chain uses TRBV5-5 with TRBJ2-5; the match to TRBD1 covers 9 bases. The V and J ends lost 4 bases and 5 bases, in that order; junction bases with no gene match: 6. CDR1 is SGHKS and CDR2 is YYEKEE in the germline V gene (reference sequence). CDR3 length: 14 amino acids. This chain's CDR3 is CASSPNRGQETQYF. The CDR3 bases are TGTGCCAGCAGCCCGAACAGGGGGCAGGAGACCCAGTACTTC. The full variable domain, its missing parts supplied by reference TRBV5-5 and TRBJ2-5, is DAGVTQSPTHLIKTRGQQVTLRCSPISGHKSVSWYQQVLGQGPQFIFQYYEKEERGRGNFPDRFSARQFPNYSSELNVNALLLGDSALYLCASSPNRGQETQYFGPGTRLLVL.

The chain uses TRBV23-1 and TRBJ2-7; 7 bases are shared with TRBD1. TRBV23-1 carries the ORF label, with uncertain function. Trimming took 2 bases from V and 3 from J; bases not matched to a gene: 10. The CDR3 is 16 amino acids. The CDR3 protein is CASSQPRGHRDYEQYF. DNA for the CDR3: TGCGCCAGCAGTCAACCGAGGGGGCACAGGGACTACGAGCAGTACTTC.

The chain has TRBV6-5 and TRBJ2-7, with a tentative D call TRBD1 (6 bases). CDR3 length: 12 residues. The V gene's germline CDR1 is MNHEY and CDR2 SVGAGI. Trimming took off 2 bases at V and 4 bases at J, with 6 bases between the two ends. Here the CDR3 DNA reads TGTGCCAGCAGTTACCAGGGGTACGAGCAGTACTTC. Translation gives CASSYQGYEQYF.

A single count supports this clone. The CDR3 nucleotides read TGTGCCAGCAGCCGAGGGGGGGAGTACCACGAGCAGTACTTC. It codes for CASSRGGEYHEQYF. V gene TRBV7-9 combines with J gene TRBJ2-7; tentatively, D is TRBD2 (7 bases). This CDR3 has 14 amino acids. Trimming cost V 5 bases and J 5 bases, with 16 bases left between them. CDR1 SEHNR and CDR2 FQNEAQ come from the germline V gene (reference sequence).

V and J are TRBV18 and TRBJ2-7; perhaps TRBD1 as D (6 bases). CDR3 length equals 13 residues. Per germline, CDR1 KGHSH and CDR2 LQKENI. Trimming removed 4 bases at V and 5 bases at J, with 12 bases between. The CDR3 nucleotides are TGTGCCAGCTCACAGGACAGATCTGACGAGCAGTACTTC. This translates into CASSQDRSDEQYF.

The chain employs TRBV10-3 and TRBJ1-1; D is possibly TRBD1 (6 bases). The CDR3 spans 14 residues. Germline CDR1 is ENHRY and CDR2 is SYGVKD. V was pared by 4 bases and J by 3 bases, with 12 bases between. Here the CDR3 reads CAISVTGSDTEAFF. CDR3 sequence (DNA): TGTGCCATCAGTGTCACAGGGTCGGACACTGAAGCTTTCTTT.

The count of this clone is one. J is TRBJ1-5 and V is TRBV28; 7 positions match TRBD1. The CDR3 is 16 residues long. Germline trimming cut 7 bases from V and 3 bases from J; bases unmatched to any gene: 12. Looked up from germline, CDR1 is MDHEN and CDR2 is SYDVKM. This CDR3 reads CASTVLTGQPNQPQHF. The DNA for the CDR3 is TGTGCCAGCACCGTATTGACGGGACAGCCCAATCAGCCCCAGCATTTT.

In its sample, this clone was seen a few times. This chain joins TRBV9 and TRBJ1-1; D is possibly TRBD1 (6 bases). Per the germline V gene, CDR1 is SGDLS and CDR2 is YYNGEE. The CDR3 is made up of 14 amino acids. The V end was cut by 4 bases, the J end by 2 bases, with 12 bases between. Here the CDR3 DNA reads TGTGCCAGCAGCCAGGCGGGGGGCAACACTGAAGCTTTCTTT. Translated: CASSQAGGNTEAFF.

The chain is built from TRBV10-1 and TRBJ2-1; 10 bases align to TRBD1. V trimming: 5 bases; J trimming: 7 bases; junction bases outside the gene matches: 8. CDR1 WNHNN and CDR2 SYGVQD come from the germline V gene (reference sequence). CDR3 size: 15 residues. CDR3 loop: CASSSFRTGGNEQFF. In nucleotides, the CDR3 is TGCGCCAGCAGTAGCTTCCGGACAGGGGGGAATGAGCAGTTCTTC.

The sample holds a few counts of this clone. V gene TRBV30 combines with J gene TRBJ2-2; D might be TRBD2 (5 bases). Deletions cut 2 bases from V and 6 bases from J, with 10 bases between. CDR3 length: 13 amino acids. Germline V gene lookup returns CDR1 GTSNPN and CDR2 SVGIG (reference sequence). The CDR3 sequence is CAWSLVEAGELFF. The CDR3 DNA sequence: TGTGCCTGGAGTCTGGTGGAGGCCGGGGAGCTGTTTTTT. Supplemented by reference TRBV30 and TRBJ2-2, the full variable domain reads SQTIHQWPATLVQPVGSPLSLECTVEGTSNPNLYWYRQAAGRGLQLLFYSVGIGQISSEVPQNLSASRPQDRQFILSSKKLLLSDSGFYLCAWSLVEAGELFFGEGSRLTVL.

The chain joins TRBV4-2 to TRBJ2-5, with 9 bases aligning to TRBD2. CDR1 and CDR2 (germline): LGHNA, YNFKEQ. The CDR3 runs 18 residues. The trim removed 5 bases at V and 9 bases at J, leaving 22 bases unmatched. The CDR3 DNA sequence: TGTGCCAGCAGCGGGATGGGAAGAGCGGGGGGACCCTCGGTGGCCCAGTACTTC. Its protein is CASSGMGRAGGPSVAQYF.

V usage is TRBV7-6 and J usage is TRBJ1-1; D remains unclear. The CDR3 is 14 amino acids. The V and J ends lost 1 base and 7 bases respectively, with 13 bases between them. Germline V gives CDR1 SGHVS, CDR2 FNYEAQ. The DNA for the CDR3 is TGTGCCAGCAGCTTAGGCCCCCATCAACTTGAAGCTTTCTTT. Encoded protein: CASSLGPHQLEAFF.

J is TRBJ1-2 and V is TRBV30; TRBD1 matches 10 bases. The V segment lost 2 bases and the J segment 6 bases; nucleotides outside the gene matches: 6. The CDR3 spans 14 residues. Germline values: CDR1 GTSNPN, CDR2 SVGIG (reference sequence). CDR3 in amino acids: CAWSTGTGADGYTF. The CDR3 DNA follows: TGTGCCTGGAGTACTGGGACAGGGGCGGATGGCTACACCTTC.

The chain is built from TRBV18 and TRBJ1-5, with 9 bases aligning to TRBD1. The CDR3 consists of 13 residues. Germline lookup yields CDR1 KGHSH and CDR2 LQKENI. Germline trimming cut 4 bases from V and 5 bases from J; bases unmatched to any gene: 0. The CDR3 reads CASSRDRDQPQHF. The CDR3 DNA sequence: TGTGCCAGCTCACGGGACAGGGATCAGCCCCAGCATTTT.

Here the CDR3 DNA reads TGTGCCAGCAGTGAAGTGAATGGCCCTGGAAACACCATATATTTT. This encodes CASSEVNGPGNTIYF. The V and J genes are TRBV2 and TRBJ1-3; D not resolved. CDR1 and CDR2 from the germline V gene are SNHLY and FYNNEI. The CDR3 loop spans 15 amino acids. Trimming removed 1 base at V and 2 bases at J, with 9 bases between.

V and J are TRBV4-2 and TRBJ2-5; TRBD2 matches 14 bases. Germline CDR1 is LGHNA and CDR2 is YNFKEQ. The CDR3 is 18 amino acids. V shed 3 bases, J shed 5 bases, and the junction held 11 bases outside the gene matches. CDR3 nucleotides: TGTGCCAGCAGCCAGGCCCGACTAGCGGGGGGGCCCGTGGAGACCCAGTACTTC. Its translation is CASSQARLAGGPVETQYF.

J is TRBJ2-3 and V is TRBV5-4, with D hard to call. CDR1 and CDR2 (germline): SGHNT, YYREEE (reference sequence). The CDR3 spans 16 residues. V gave up 0 bases and J gave up 0 bases, with 11 bases separating them. CDR3 region: CASSLAEAPSTDTQYF. The CDR3 nucleotides are TGTGCCAGCAGCTTGGCCGAGGCTCCAAGCACAGATACGCAGTATTTT.

This chain uses TRBV2 with TRBJ2-7, with D unclear. The CDR3 runs 13 residues. Germline assignment: CDR1 SNHLY and CDR2 FYNNEI. Trimming removed 5 bases at V and 2 bases at J, with 10 bases between. The CDR3 here is CASSRGAAYEQYF. The CDR3 DNA follows: TGTGCCAGCAGTCGCGGCGCGGCCTACGAGCAGTACTTC. The whole variable domain, remainder taken from reference TRBV2 and TRBJ2-7, is EPEVTQTPSHQVTQMGQEVILRCVPISNHLYFYWYRQILGQKVEFLVSFYNNEISEKSEIFDDQFSVERPDGSNFTLKIRSTKLEDSAMYFCASSRGAAYEQYFGPGTRLTVT.

The J gene is TRBJ1-5, the V gene TRBV19; 7 nucleotides agree with TRBD1. J gave up 1 base and V 5 bases, and 11 bases lay outside the gene matches. Germline assignment: CDR1 LNHDA and CDR2 SQIVND (reference sequence). The CDR3 totals 17 residues. CDR3: CASSLRGQGLSNQPQHF. For the CDR3, the DNA is TGTGCCAGTAGTCTTAGGGGGCAGGGATTAAGCAATCAGCCCCAGCATTTT.

The chain joins TRBV10-3 to TRBJ1-4; TRBD1 matches at 11 bases. The CDR3 is made up of 15 amino acids. V lost 6 bases and J lost 8; bases outside the gene matches: 8. CDR1 and CDR2 from the germline V gene are ENHRY and SYGVKD. CDR3 nucleotide sequence: TGTGCCATCAGGAAAGGACAGGGGGCAGGGGAAAAACTGTTTTTT. This codes for CAIRKGQGAGEKLFF.

The chain couples TRBV6-5 to TRBJ2-5; TRBD1 might be the D (6 bases). Germline V CDR1 and CDR2: MNHEY, SVGAGI. V gave up 2 bases and J gave up 4 bases, with 11 bases separating them. This CDR3 is built from 14 residues. This chain's CDR3 is CASSYPDSRETQYF. The CDR3 DNA reads TGTGCCAGCAGTTACCCGGACAGCCGAGAGACCCAGTACTTC.

This chain uses TRBV6-1 with TRBJ2-3; TRBD2 matches 8 bases. After removal of 5 bases from V and 2 bases from J, the junction contained 6 bases not matched to a gene. This CDR3 spans 15 amino acids. Germline lookup yields CDR1 MNHNS and CDR2 SASEGT. The CDR3 region has the DNA TGTGCCAGCAGTCCACTAGCGGCCTTCACAGATACGCAGTATTTT. Protein sequence: CASSPLAAFTDTQYF.